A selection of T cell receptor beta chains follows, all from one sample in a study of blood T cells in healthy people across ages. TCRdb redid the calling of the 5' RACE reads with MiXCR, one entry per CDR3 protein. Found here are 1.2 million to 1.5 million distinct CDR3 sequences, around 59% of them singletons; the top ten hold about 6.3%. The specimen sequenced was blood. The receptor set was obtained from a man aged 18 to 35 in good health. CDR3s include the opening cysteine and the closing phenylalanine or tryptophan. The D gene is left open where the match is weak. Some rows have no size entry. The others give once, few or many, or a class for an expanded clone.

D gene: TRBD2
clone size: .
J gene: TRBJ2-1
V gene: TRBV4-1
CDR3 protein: CASSQDPGRGAYNEQFF
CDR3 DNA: TGCGCCAGCAGCCAAGACCCGGGACGGGGGGCCTACAATGAGCAGTTCTTC

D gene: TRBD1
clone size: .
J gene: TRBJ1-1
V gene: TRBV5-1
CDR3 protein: CASSPQQGSGRAFF
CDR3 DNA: TGCGCCAGCAGCCCTCAACAGGGGTCGGGGAGAGCTTTCTTT

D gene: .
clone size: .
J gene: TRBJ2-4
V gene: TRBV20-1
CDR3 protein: CSASRRADIQYF
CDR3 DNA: TGCAGTGCTAGCCGTAGAGCAGACATTCAGTACTTC

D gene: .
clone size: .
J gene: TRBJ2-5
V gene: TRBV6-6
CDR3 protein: CASSYTPGEGTQYF
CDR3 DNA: TGTGCCAGCAGTTACACGCCAGGGGAAGGGACCCAGTACTTC

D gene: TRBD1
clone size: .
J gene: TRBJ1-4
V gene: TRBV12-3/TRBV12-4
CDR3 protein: CASSPPGTGGEKPFF
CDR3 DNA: TGTGCCAGCAGTCCCCCCGGGACAGGGGGCGAAAAACCGTTTTTT

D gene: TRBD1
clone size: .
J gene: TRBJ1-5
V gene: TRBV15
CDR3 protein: CATGARTGRGNQPQHF
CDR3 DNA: TGTGCCACCGGAGCGAGGACAGGGAGGGGCAATCAGCCCCAGCATTTT

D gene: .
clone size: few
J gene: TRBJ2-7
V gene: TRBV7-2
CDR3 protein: CASSLDPLPPYEQYF
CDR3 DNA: TGTGCCAGCAGCTTAGATCCCCTCCCTCCTTACGAGCAGTACTTC

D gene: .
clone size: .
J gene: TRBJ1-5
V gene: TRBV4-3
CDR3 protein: CASSQEWRVFNQPQHF
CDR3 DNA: TGCGCCAGCAGCCAAGAGTGGAGGGTATTCAATCAGCCCCAGCATTTT

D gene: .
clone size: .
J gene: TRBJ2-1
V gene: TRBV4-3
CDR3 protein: CASSQDSRQASEQFF
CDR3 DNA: TGCGCCAGCAGCCAAGATAGCCGACAGGCCAGTGAGCAGTTCTTC

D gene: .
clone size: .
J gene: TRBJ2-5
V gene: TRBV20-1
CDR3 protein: CSAQRQTEETQYF
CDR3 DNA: TGCAGTGCGCAACGACAGACAGAAGAGACCCAGTACTTC

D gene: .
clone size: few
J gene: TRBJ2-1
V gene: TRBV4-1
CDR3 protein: CASSQLVPRENNEQFF
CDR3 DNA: TGCGCCAGCAGCCAACTAGTCCCCCGGGAGAACAATGAGCAGTTCTTC

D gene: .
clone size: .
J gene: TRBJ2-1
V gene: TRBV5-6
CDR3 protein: CASRSSLDSPWGQFF
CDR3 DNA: TGTGCCAGCAGATCATCCCTGGACAGTCCCTGGGGGCAGTTCTTC

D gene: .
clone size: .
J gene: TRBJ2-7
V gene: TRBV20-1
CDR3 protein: CSARELNSYEQYF
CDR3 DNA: TGCAGTGCTAGAGAGCTAAACTCCTACGAGCAGTACTTC

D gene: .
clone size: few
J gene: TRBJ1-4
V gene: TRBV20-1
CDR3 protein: CSAIEASEKLFF
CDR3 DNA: TGCAGTGCTATAGAAGCGAGCGAAAAACTGTTTTTT

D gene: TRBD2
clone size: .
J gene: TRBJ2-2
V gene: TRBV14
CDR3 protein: CASSLTSGRNTGELFF
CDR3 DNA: TGTGCCAGCAGCCTCACTAGCGGGAGAAACACCGGGGAGCTGTTTTTT

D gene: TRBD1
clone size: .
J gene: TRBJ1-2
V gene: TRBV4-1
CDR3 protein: CASSQPIWDRARSWYGYTF
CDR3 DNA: TGCGCCAGCAGCCAACCTATTTGGGACAGGGCGAGATCGTGGTATGGCTACACCTTC

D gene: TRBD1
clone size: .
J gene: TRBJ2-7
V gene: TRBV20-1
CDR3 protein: CSASPGQGAKHEQYF
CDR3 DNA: TGCAGTGCTAGTCCGGGACAGGGGGCGAAGCACGAGCAGTACTTC

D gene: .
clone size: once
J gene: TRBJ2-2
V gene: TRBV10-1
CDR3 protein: CASSDPRGGEELFF
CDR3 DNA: TGCGCCAGCAGTGACCCCAGGGGGGGCGAGGAGCTGTTTTTT

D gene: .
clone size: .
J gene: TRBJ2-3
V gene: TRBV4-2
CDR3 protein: CASSQVDPHGEFATDTQYF
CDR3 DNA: TGTGCCAGCAGCCAAGTGGACCCCCACGGGGAATTTGCCACAGATACGCAGTATTTT

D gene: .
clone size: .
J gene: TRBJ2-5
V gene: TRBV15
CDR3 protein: CATSRDSGGWGQETQYF
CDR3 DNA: TGTGCCACCAGCAGAGATTCCGGAGGTTGGGGACAAGAGACCCAGTACTTC

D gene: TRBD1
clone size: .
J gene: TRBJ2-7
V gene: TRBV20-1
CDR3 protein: CSARVGDRGREYEQYF
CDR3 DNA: TGCAGTGCTAGAGTGGGGGACAGGGGGCGCGAATACGAGCAGTACTTC

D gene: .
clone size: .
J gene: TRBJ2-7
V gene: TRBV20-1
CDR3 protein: CSARRSDVYEQYF
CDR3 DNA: TGCAGTGCCCGGAGATCAGATGTCTACGAGCAGTACTTC

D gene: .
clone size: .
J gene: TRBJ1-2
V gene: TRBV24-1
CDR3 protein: CATSGSRNNDYGYTF
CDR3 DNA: TGTGCCACCAGTGGCTCGAGGAACAATGACTATGGCTACACCTTC

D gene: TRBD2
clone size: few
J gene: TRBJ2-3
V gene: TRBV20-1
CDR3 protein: CSASGGDTDTQYF
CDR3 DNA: TGCAGTGCTAGCGGGGGGGACACAGATACGCAGTATTTT

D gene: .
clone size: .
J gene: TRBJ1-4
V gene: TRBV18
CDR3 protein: CASSLPKRSHEKLFF
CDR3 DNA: TGTGCCAGCTCACTCCCAAAGAGGTCCCATGAAAAACTGTTTTTT

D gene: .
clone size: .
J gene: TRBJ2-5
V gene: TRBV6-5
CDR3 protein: CASLDRSNYQETQYF
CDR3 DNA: TGTGCCAGCTTAGACAGATCAAACTACCAAGAGACCCAGTACTTC

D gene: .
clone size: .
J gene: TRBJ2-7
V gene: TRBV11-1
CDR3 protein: CASREGRLTPVYEQYF
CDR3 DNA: TGTGCCAGCAGAGAGGGACGGTTGACTCCCGTCTACGAGCAGTACTTC

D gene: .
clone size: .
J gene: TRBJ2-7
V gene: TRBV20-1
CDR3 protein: CSASVSGSYEQYF
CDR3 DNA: TGCAGTGCTAGTGTATCAGGGTCCTACGAGCAGTACTTC

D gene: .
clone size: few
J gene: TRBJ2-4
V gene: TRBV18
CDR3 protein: CASSPPGQGGNIQYF
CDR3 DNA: TGTGCCAGCTCACCACCGGGCCAGGGCGGGAACATTCAGTACTTC

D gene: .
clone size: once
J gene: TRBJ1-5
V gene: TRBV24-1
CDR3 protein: CATSDPRGSQPQHF
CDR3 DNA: TGTGCCACCAGTGATCCCCGAGGGAGTCAGCCCCAGCATTTT

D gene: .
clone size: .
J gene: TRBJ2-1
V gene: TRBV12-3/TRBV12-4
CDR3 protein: CASSHPRWEQFF
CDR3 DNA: TGTGCCAGCAGTCACCCGAGGTGGGAGCAGTTCTTC

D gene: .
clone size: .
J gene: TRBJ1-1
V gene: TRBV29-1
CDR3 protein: CSVRGGRVDGTEAFF
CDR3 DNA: TGCAGCGTTAGAGGGGGTCGGGTGGACGGGACTGAAGCTTTCTTT

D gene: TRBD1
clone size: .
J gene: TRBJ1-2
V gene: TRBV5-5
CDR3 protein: CASSLGHRGESTF
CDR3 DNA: TGTGCCAGCAGCTTAGGACACAGGGGGGAGTCCACCTTC

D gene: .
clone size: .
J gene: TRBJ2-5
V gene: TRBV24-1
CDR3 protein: CATSDLNQETQYF
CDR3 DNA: TGTGCCACCAGTGACCTAAACCAAGAGACCCAGTACTTC

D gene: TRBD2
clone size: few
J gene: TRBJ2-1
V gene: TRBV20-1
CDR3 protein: CSAKLAGGSYNEQFF
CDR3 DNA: TGCAGTGCTAAACTAGCGGGAGGATCCTACAATGAGCAGTTCTTC

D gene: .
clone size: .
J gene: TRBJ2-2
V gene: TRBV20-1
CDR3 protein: CSASGDTEVWNTGELFF
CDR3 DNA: TGCAGTGCTAGCGGGGACACCGAAGTTTGGAACACCGGGGAGCTGTTTTTT

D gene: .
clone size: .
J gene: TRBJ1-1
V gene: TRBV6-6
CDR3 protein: CASSYSLGHEAFF
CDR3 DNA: TGTGCCAGCAGTTACTCTTTAGGCCATGAAGCTTTCTTT

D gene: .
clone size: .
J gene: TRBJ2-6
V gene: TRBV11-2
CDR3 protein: CASSSGLSSGANVLTF
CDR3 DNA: TGTGCCAGCAGTTCGGGACTGTCCTCTGGGGCCAACGTCCTGACTTTC

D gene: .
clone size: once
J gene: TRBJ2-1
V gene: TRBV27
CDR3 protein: CASSSSGTANEQFF
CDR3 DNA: TGTGCCAGCAGTTCCTCCGGGACCGCGAATGAGCAGTTCTTC

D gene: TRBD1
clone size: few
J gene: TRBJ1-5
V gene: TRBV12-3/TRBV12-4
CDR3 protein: CASSFGTGYNQPQHF
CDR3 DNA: TGTGCCAGCAGTTTCGGGACAGGGTATAATCAGCCCCAGCATTTT

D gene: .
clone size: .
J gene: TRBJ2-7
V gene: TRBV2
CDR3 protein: CASRGWSYEQYF
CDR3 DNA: TGTGCCAGCAGAGGGTGGTCCTACGAGCAGTACTTC

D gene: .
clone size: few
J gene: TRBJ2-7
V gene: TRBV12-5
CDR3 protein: CASGLGEQYF
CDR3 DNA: TGTGCTAGTGGGCTTGGCGAGCAGTACTTC

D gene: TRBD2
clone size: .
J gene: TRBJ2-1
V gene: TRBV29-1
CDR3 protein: CSVGLADINEQFF
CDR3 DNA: TGCAGCGTTGGACTAGCGGATATCAATGAGCAGTTCTTC

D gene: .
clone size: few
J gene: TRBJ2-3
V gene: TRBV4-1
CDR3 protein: CASSQAFETDTQYF
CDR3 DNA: TGCGCCAGCAGCCAAGCGTTCGAGACAGATACGCAGTATTTT

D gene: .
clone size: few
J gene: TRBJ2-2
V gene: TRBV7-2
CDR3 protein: CASTLGHLNTGELFF
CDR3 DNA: TGTGCCAGCACCCTCGGACACTTGAACACCGGGGAGCTGTTTTTT

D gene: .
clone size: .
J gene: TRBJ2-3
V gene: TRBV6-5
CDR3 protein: CASSWGLGTDTQYF
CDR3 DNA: TGTGCCAGCAGTTGGGGCCTAGGCACAGATACGCAGTATTTT

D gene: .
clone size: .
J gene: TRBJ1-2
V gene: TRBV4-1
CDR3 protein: CASSQESTNYGYTF
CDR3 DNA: TGCGCCAGCAGCCAGGAGAGTACTAACTATGGCTACACCTTC

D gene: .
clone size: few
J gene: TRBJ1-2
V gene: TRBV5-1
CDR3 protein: CASSLGPGQTNYGYTF
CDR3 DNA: TGCGCCAGCAGCTTGGGACCAGGACAGACTAACTATGGCTACACCTTC

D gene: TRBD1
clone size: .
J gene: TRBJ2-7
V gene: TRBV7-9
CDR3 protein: CASSPPGTGTGYEQYF
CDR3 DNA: TGTGCCAGCAGCCCCCCCGGGACAGGGACAGGGTACGAGCAGTACTTC

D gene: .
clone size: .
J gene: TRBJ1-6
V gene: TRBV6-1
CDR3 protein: CASSEALGDSPLHF
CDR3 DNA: TGTGCCAGCAGTGAAGCGCTAGGGGATTCACCCCTCCACTTT

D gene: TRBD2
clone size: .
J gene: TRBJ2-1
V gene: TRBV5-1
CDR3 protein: CASSLASAGVDNEQFF
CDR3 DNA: TGCGCCAGCAGCTTGGCTTCGGCGGGGGTGGACAATGAGCAGTTCTTC

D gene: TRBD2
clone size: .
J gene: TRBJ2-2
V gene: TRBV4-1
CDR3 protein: CASSLSGGARGELFF
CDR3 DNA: TGCGCCAGCAGCCTCAGCGGGGGGGCTCGTGGGGAGCTGTTTTTT

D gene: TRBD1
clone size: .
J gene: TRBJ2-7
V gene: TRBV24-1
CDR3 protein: CATSDPDRGYEQYF
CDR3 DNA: TGTGCCACCAGTGACCCTGACAGGGGATACGAGCAGTACTTC

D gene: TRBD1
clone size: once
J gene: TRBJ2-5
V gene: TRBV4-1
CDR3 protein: CASSQVGTATLETQYF
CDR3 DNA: TGCGCCAGCAGCCAAGTTGGGACAGCTACGTTGGAGACCCAGTACTTC